This is a list of T cell receptor beta chains from one sample in a study of T cell repertoires in cytomegalovirus infection. These TCRs' antigens remain unknown. TCRdb recomputed calls from the reads with MiXCR, one row per CDR3 protein. This table has approximately 350,000 distinct CDR3 sequences, about 35% appearing once. This specimen consisted of cultured PBMCs, obtained from culture after CMV antigen stimulation. The origin of the receptors is a human donor in good health (CMV status not recorded). Some clones in this sample may be carry-over from other donors' samples. The CDR3 runs from the conserved cysteine through the conserved F or W. A D gene is named only where the DNA matches it firmly. For some rows the clone size is stated as once, few or many, or as a class when expanded; others skip it.

V	J	D	size	DNA	CDR3
TRBV7-2	TRBJ1-1	.	many	TGTGCCAGCAGCCTAACACGGAACACTGAAGCTTTCTTT	CASSLTRNTEAFF
TRBV7-3	TRBJ2-6	.	.	TGTGCCAGCAGCTTAGGGCAGGGATCCGCTTCGGCCAACGTCCTGACTTTC	CASSLGQGSASANVLTF
TRBV7-2	TRBJ2-2	TRBD1	.	TGTGCCAGCAGCTTAGCCCCGGGACAGGGGACCGGGGAGCTGTTTTTT	CASSLAPGQGTGELFF
TRBV12-3/TRBV12-4	TRBJ1-2	.	.	TGTGCCAGCAGTTTACCTGGGAGCATAGGCTACACCTTC	CASSLPGSIGYTF
TRBV7-2	TRBJ2-1	.	few	TGTGCCAGCAGACTCCGATACGATGAGCAGTTCTTC	CASRLRYDEQFF
TRBV6-8	TRBJ2-3	.	.	TGTGCCAGCAGTCTAGCGTTTCGCACAGATACGCAGTATTTT	CASSLAFRTDTQYF
TRBV11-3	TRBJ2-3	.	.	TGTGCCAGCAGCTGGACAGCCAACACAGATACGCAGTATTTT	CASSWTANTDTQYF
TRBV11-2	TRBJ2-7	.	few	TGTGCCAGCAGCTTTTTAAACAGGATCTCCTACGAGCAGTACTTC	CASSFLNRISYEQYF
TRBV7-2	TRBJ1-1	.	many	TGTGCCAGCAGCTTAGGGGGGGTGGGCTTCGGTGGGCCCCGGCAAACCACTGAAGCTTTCTTT	CASSLGGVGFGGPRQTTEAFF
TRBV10-2	TRBJ2-3	TRBD2	.	TGCGCCAGCAAGTCGGGGGGGAGAATGGATACGCAGTATTTT	CASKSGGRMDTQYF
TRBV7-2	TRBJ2-3	.	many	TGTGCCAGCAGCCTCCAACGGGGGCGGGGGCTCACAGATACGCAGTATTTT	CASSLQRGRGLTDTQYF
TRBV15	TRBJ2-2	.	few	TGTGCCACCAGCAGAGAGCGGGACACCGGGGAGCTGTTTTTT	CATSRERDTGELFF
TRBV7-2	TRBJ2-3	TRBD2	few	TGTGCCAGCAGCTTAGAAGGGACTAGCGGGGTCGTGGCGCAGTATTTT	CASSLEGTSGVVAQYF
TRBV6-5	TRBJ2-1	.	many	TGTGCCAGCAGTTACTCGAACCCCCCCAGCTGGCAGTTCTTC	CASSYSNPPSWQFF
TRBV28	TRBJ2-7	TRBD2	few	TGTGCCAGCAGTCTCAGACTAGCGGGTGGGTCGGGGCAGTACTTC	CASSLRLAGGSGQYF
TRBV28	TRBJ2-1	.	.	TGTGCCAGCACCCAGGCGCCTTTCTCCTACAATGAGCAGTTCTTC	CASTQAPFSYNEQFF
TRBV18	TRBJ2-4	.	few	TGTGCCAGCTCACGGGACACAACTGATCTAGCCAAAAACATTCAGTACTTC	CASSRDTTDLAKNIQYF
TRBV28	TRBJ2-7	TRBD2	.	TGTGCCAGCAGTTCCATGGGACTAGCGGGCCTCTACGAGCAGTACTTC	CASSSMGLAGLYEQYF
TRBV7-9	TRBJ2-7	TRBD2	.	TGTGCCAGCAGCTTAGAGTTGTTTGGGACTAGCGGGAGGTACTCCTACGAGCAGTACTTC	CASSLELFGTSGRYSYEQYF
TRBV2	TRBJ2-5	TRBD1	.	TGTGCCAGCAAGTCGGGATTTCAGGGGGTTTTCGAGACCCAGTACTTC	CASKSGFQGVFETQYF
TRBV9	TRBJ2-2	TRBD1	.	TGTGCCAGCAGCGTCCGACAGGGAAGGAACACCGGGGAGCTGTTTTTT	CASSVRQGRNTGELFF
TRBV10-2	TRBJ1-4	.	.	TGCGCCAGCAGTGATCTTCAGGGCAGCTTTGAAAAACTGTTTTTT	CASSDLQGSFEKLFF